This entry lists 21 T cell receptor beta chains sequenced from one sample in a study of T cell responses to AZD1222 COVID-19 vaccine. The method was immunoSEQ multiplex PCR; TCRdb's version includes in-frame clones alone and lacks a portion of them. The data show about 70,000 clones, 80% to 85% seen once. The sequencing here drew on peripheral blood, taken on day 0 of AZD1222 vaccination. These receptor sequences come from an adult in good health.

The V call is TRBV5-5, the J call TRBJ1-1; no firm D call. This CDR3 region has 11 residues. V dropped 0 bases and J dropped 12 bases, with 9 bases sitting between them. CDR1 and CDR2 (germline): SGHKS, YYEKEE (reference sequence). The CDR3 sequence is CASSLDLVPFF. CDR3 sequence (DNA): TGTGCCAGCAGCTTGGATTTGGTCCCTTTCTTT.

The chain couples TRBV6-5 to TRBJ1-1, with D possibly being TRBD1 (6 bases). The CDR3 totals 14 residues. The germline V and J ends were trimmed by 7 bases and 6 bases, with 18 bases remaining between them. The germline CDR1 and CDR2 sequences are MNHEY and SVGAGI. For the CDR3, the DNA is TGTGCCAGCATGGAGGGTCTACGGGGGCCTGAAGCTTTCTTT. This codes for CASMEGLRGPEAFF.

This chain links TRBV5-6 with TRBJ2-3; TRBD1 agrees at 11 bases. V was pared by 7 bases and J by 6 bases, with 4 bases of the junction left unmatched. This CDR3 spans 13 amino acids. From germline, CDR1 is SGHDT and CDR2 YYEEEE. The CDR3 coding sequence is TGTGCCAGCTGCCGGGACAGGGGGGATACGCAGTATTTT. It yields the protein CASCRDRGDTQYF.

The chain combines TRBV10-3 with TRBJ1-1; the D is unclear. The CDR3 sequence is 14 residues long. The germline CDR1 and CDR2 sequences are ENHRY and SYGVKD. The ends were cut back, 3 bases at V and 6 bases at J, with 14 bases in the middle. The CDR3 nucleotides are TGTGCCATCAGTGAATTCAGCACGTCCTCTGAAGCTTTCTTT. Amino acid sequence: CAISEFSTSSEAFF.

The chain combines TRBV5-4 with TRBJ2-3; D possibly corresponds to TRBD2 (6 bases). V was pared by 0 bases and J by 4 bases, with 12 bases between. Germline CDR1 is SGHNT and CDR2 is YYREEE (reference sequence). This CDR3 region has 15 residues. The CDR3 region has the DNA TGTGCCAGCAGCTTGGGCGGGGTGAGAGCAGATACGCAGTATTTT. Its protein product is CASSLGGVRADTQYF.

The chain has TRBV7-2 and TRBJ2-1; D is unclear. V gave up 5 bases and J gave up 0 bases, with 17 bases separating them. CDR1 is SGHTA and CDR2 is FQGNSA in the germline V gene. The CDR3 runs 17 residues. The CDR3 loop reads CASSPWTGFSSYNEQFF. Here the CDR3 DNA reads TGTGCCAGCAGCCCTTGGACGGGCTTTAGCTCCTACAATGAGCAGTTCTTC.

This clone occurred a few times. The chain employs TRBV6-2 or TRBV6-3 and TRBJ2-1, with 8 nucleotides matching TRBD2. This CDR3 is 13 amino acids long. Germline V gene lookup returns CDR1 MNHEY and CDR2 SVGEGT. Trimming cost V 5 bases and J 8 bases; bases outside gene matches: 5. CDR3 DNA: TGTGCCAGCAGTCCAATAGCGGGGTATGAGCAGTTCTTC. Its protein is CASSPIAGYEQFF.

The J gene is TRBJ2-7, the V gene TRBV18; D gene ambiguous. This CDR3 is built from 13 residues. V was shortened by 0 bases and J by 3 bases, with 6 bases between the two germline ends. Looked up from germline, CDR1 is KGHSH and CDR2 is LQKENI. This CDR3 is CASSPPASYEQYF. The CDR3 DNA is TGTGCCAGCTCACCACCGGCGAGCTACGAGCAGTACTTC. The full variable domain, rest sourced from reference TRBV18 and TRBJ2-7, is NAGVMQNPRHLVRRRGQEARLRCSPMKGHSHVYWYRQLPEEGLKFMVYLQKENIIDESGMPKERFSAEFPKEGPSILRIQQVVRGDSAAYFCASSPPASYEQYFGPGTRLTVT.

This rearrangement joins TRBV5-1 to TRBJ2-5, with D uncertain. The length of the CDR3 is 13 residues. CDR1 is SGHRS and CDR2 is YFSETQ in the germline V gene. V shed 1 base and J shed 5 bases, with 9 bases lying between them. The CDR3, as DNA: TGCGCCAGCAGCTTGAGGGCCGGGGAGACCCAGTACTTC. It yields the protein CASSLRAGETQYF.

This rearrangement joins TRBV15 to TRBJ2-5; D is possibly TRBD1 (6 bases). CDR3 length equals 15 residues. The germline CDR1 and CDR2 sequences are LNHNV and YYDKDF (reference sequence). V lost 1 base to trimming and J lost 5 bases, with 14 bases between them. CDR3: CATSRGQEDAETQYF. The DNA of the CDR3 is TGTGCCACCAGCAGAGGACAGGAGGACGCGGAGACCCAGTACTTC.

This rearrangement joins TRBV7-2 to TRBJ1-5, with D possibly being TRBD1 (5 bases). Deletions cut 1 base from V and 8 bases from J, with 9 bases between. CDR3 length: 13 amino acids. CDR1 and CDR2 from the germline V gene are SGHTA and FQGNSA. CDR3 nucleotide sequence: TGTGCCAGCAGCTTAGGGGGCGCAAAGCCCCAGCATTTT. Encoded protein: CASSLGGAKPQHF.

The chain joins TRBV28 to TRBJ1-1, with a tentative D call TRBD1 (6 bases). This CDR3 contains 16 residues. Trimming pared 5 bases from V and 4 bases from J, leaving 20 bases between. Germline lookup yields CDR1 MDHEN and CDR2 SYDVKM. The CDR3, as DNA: TGTGCCAGCAGTCTCTCGGGGGGGCTGGGAGGCACTGAAGCTTTCTTT. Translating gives CASSLSGGLGGTEAFF.

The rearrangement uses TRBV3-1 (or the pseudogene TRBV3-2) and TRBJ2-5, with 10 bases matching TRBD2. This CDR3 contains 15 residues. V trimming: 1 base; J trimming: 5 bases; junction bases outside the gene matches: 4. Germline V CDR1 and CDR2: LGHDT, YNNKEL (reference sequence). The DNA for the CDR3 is TGTGCCAGCAGCCAAGTCCTAGCGGGGGTTGAGACCCAGTACTTC. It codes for CASSQVLAGVETQYF.

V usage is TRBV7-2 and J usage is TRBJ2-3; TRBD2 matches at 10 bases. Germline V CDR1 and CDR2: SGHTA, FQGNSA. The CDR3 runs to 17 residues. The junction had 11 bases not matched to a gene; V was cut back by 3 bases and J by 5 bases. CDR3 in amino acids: CASSFLSSGGRGDTQYF. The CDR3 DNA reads TGTGCCAGCAGCTTCCTCTCTAGCGGGGGCCGGGGAGATACGCAGTATTTT.

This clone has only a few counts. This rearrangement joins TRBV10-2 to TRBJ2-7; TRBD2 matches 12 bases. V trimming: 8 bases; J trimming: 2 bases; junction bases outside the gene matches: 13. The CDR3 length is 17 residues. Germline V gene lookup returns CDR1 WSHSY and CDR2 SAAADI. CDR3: CASSPRLAGAETYEQYF. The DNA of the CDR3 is TGCGCCAGCTCCCCTAGACTAGCGGGGGCCGAAACCTACGAGCAGTACTTC.

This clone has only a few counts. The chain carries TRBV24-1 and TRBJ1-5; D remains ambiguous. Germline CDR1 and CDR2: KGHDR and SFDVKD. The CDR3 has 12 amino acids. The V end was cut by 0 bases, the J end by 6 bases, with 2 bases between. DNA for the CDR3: TGTGCCACCAGTGATTTGGCTCAGCCCCAGCATTTT. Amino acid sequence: CATSDLAQPQHF.

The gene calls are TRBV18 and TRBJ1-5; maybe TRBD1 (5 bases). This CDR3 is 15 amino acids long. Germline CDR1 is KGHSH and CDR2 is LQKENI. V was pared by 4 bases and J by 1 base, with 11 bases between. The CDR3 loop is CASSRTRDSNQPQHF. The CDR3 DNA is TGTGCCAGCTCACGAACCCGGGACAGCAATCAGCCCCAGCATTTT.

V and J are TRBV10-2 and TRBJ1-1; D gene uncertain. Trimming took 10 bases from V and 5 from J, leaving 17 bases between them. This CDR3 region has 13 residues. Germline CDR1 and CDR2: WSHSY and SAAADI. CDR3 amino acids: CATSEGPWTEAFF. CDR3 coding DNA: TGCGCCACTTCGGAGGGCCCATGGACTGAAGCTTTCTTT.

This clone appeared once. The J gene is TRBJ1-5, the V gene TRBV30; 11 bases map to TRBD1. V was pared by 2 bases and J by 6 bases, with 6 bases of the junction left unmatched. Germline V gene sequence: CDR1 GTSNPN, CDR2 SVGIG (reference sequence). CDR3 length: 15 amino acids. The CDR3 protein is CAWSFGQGAVQPQHF. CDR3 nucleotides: TGTGCCTGGAGTTTTGGACAGGGGGCTGTTCAGCCCCAGCATTTT.

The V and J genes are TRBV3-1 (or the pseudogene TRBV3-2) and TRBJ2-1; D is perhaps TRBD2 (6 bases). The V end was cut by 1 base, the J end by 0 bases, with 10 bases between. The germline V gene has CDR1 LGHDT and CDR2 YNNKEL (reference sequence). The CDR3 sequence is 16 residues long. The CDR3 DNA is TGTGCCAGCAGCCAAGCGGGGGTTGGCTCCTACAATGAGCAGTTCTTC. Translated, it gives CASSQAGVGSYNEQFF.

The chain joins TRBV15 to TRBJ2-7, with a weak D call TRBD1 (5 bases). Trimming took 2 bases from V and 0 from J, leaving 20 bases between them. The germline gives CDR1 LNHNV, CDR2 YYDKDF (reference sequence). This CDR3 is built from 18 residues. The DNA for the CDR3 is TGTGCCACCAGCAGACTACACCGGAAGGGGATCGGCTCCTACGAGCAGTACTTC. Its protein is CATSRLHRKGIGSYEQYF.